This T cell receptor (beta chain) was recorded in a study of T cells after yellow fever vaccination. Study summary: With SMART-Seq v4 Ultra Low Input, the fractions containing low cell numbers were prepared. Study results and limitations: Just a small share of clonotypes turned up in the CD4 compartment as well as the CD8 compartment. The study re-detected most primary-vaccination clones after the booster (nearly 97% CD4, roughly 85% CD8).

With regard to this clonotype: Its specificity is unknown.

The CDR3 is 16 amino acids. V lost 4 bases and J lost 1, with 14 bases in between. Germline CDR1 and CDR2: SGHVS and FQNEAQ. Generation of TCR cDNA used 5'RACE template switching (which added a universal primer site and UMIs). TCRdb used MiXCR to reprocess the 5' RACE reads, holding one entry per CDR3 protein. The sample yields a few hundred thousand distinct CDR3 sequences, about a sixth seen once. The chain has TRBV7-8 and TRBJ1-3, with D tentatively TRBD1 (5 bases). The sequences come from PBMCs, collected about 5 days after the first yellow fever vaccination. The receptor comes from a man aged 18 to 29 who received the YFV17D yellow fever vaccine. This CDR3 is CASSYGQGFSGNTIYF. In nucleotides, the CDR3 is TGTGCCAGCAGCTACGGCCAGGGCTTTTCTGGAAACACCATATATTTT.